This T cell receptor beta chain was sequenced during a study of T-cell reconstitution after alpha-beta-depleted transplantation in children. Germline lookup yields CDR1 SGHTA and CDR2 FQGNSA. This CDR3 spans 16 amino acids. Trimming stripped 5 bases from V and 13 bases from J, with 24 bases between. Unique molecular identifiers were incorporated during preparation of the TCRbeta library. One entry per CDR3 protein, called by TCRdb with MiXCR from the PCR reads. The profile shows around 440,000 distinct CDR3 sequences, roughly 10% of them singletons. This clonotype has at least ten counts. The sample in question was PBMCs, obtained before TCRalphabeta/CD19-depleted stem cell transplant. The V gene is TRBV7-2, the J gene TRBJ1-6; the D gene is possibly TRBD1 (5 bases). The receptor was isolated from a child aged 2-15 years with inherited bone marrow failure, due to receive a stem cell transplant. The CDR3: CASSIRSGPWISPLHF. DNA of the CDR3: TGTGCCAGCAGCATTCGTTCGGGACCGTGGATTTCGCCCCTCCACTTT.